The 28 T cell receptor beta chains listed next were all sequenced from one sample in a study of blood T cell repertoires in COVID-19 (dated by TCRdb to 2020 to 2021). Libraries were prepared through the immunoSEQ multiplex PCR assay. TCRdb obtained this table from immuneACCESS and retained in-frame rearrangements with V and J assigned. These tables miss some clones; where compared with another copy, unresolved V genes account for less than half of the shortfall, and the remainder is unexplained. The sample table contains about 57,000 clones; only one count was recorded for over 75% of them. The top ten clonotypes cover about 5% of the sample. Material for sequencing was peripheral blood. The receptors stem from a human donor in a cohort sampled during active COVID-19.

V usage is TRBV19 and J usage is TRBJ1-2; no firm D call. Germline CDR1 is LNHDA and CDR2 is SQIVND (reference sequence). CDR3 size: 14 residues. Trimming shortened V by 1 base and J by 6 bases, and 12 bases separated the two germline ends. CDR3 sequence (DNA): TGTGCCAGTAGTATAGGACCAGGTTCGGATGGCTACACCTTC. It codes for CASSIGPGSDGYTF.

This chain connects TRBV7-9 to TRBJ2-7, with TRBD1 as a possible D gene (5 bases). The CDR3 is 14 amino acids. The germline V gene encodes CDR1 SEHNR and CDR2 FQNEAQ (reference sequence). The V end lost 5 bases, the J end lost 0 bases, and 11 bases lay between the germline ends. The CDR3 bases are TGTGCCAGCAGCCCAGACAGCAACTCCTACGAGCAGTACTTC. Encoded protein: CASSPDSNSYEQYF. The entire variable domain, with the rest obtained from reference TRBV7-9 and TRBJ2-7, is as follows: DTGVSQNPRHKITKRGQNVTFRCDPISEHNRLYWYRQTLGQGPEFLTYFQNEAQLEKSRLLSDRFSAERPKGSFSTLEIQRTEQGDSAMYLCASSPDSNSYEQYFGPGTRLTVT.

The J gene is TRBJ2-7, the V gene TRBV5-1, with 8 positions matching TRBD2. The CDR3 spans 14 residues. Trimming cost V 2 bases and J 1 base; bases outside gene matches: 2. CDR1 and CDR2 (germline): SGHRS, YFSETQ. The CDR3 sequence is CASSFQRESYEQYF. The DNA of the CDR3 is TGCGCCAGCAGCTTCCAGCGGGAGTCCTACGAGCAGTACTTC. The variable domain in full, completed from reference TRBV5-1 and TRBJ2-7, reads KAGVTQTPRYLIKTRGQQVTLSCSPISGHRSVSWYQQTPGQGLQFLFEYFSETQRNKGNFPGRFSGRQFSNSRSEMNVSTLELGDSALYLCASSFQRESYEQYFGPGTRLTVT.

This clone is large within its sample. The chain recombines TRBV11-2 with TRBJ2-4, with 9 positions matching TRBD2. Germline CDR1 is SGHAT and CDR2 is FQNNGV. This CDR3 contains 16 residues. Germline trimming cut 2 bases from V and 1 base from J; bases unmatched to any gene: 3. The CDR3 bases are TGTGCCAGCAGCTTACAGAGCGGGGGGGCCAAAAACATTCAGTACTTC. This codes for CASSLQSGGAKNIQYF.

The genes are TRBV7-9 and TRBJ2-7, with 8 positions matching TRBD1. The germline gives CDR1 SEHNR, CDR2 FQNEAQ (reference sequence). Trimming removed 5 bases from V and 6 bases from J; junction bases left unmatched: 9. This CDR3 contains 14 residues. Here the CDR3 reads CASSVTGAYTEQYF. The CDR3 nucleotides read TGTGCCAGCAGCGTGACAGGGGCCTACACCGAGCAGTACTTC.

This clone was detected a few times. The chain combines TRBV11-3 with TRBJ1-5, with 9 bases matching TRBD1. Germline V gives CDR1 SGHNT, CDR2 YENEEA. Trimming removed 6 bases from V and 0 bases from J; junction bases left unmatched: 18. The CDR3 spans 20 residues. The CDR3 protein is CASRQRSMGQGTFSNQPQHF. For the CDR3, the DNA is TGTGCCAGCAGGCAGAGATCTATGGGACAGGGAACTTTTAGCAATCAGCCCCAGCATTTT.

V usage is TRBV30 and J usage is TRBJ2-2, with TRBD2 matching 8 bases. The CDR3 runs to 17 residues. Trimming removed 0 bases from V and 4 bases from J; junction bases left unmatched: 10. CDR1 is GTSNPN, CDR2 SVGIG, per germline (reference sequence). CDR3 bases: TGTGCCTGGAGTGTCCTGGGAGCGGGGGCTACCACCGGGGAGCTGTTTTTT. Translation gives CAWSVLGAGATTGELFF.

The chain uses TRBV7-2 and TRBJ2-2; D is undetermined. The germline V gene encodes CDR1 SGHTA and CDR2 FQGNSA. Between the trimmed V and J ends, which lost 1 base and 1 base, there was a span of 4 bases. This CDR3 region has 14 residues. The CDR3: CASSLVQNTGELFF. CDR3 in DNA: TGTGCCAGCAGCTTAGTACAGAACACCGGGGAGCTGTTTTTT.

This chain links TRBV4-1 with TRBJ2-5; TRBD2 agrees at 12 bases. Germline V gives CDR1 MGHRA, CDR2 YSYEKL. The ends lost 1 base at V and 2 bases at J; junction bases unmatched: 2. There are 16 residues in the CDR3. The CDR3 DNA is TGCGCCAGCAGCCAAGGGACTAGCGGGACTCAAGAGACCCAGTACTTC. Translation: CASSQGTSGTQETQYF.

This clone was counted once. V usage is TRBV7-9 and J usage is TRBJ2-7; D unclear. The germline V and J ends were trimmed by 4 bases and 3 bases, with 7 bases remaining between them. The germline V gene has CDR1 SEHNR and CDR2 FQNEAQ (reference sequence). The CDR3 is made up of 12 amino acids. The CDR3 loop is CASSSQFYEQYF. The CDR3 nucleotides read TGTGCCAGCAGCTCCCAATTCTACGAGCAGTACTTC.

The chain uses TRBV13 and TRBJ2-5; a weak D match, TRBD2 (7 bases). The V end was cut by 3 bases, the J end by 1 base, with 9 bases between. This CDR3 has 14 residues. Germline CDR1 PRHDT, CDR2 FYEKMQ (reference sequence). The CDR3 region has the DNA TGTGCCAGCAGCTTGCGGGGGCGCCAAGAGACCCAGTACTTC. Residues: CASSLRGRQETQYF.

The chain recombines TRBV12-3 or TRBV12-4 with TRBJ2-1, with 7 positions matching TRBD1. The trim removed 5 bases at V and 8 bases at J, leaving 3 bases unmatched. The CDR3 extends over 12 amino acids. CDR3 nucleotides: TGTGCCAGCAGTACACAGGGGTATGAGCAGTTCTTC. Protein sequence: CASSTQGYEQFF.

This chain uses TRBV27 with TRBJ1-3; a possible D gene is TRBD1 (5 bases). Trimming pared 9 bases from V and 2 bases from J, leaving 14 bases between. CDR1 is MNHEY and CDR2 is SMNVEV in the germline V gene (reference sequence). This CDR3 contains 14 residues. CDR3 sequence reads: CASKTGGAGNTIYF. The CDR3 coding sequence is TGTGCCAGTAAGACCGGGGGAGCTGGAAACACCATATATTTT.

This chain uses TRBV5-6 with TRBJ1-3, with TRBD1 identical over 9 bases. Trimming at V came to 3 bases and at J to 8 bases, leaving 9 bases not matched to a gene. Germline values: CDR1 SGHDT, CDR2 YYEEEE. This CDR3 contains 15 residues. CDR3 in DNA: TGTGCCAGCAGCTCGGCCGGGACAGGGTTAGACACCATATATTTT. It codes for CASSSAGTGLDTIYF.

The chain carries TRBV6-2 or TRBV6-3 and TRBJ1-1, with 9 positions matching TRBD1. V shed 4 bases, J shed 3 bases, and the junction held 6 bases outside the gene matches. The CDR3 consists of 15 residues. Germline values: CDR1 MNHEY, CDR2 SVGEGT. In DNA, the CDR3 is TGTGCCAGCAGTTCCCCGACAGGGGGGCACACTGAAGCTTTCTTT. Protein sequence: CASSSPTGGHTEAFF.

The CDR3 DNA reads as TGTGCCAGCAGCCAAGCATGGGACAGGGGTGAAAAACTGTTTTTT. Its protein product is CASSQAWDRGEKLFF. The rearrangement joins TRBV3-1 (or the pseudogene TRBV3-2) to TRBJ1-4, with 10 bases lining up with TRBD1. J lost 7 bases, V lost 1 base, and 3 bases had no gene match. CDR1 is LGHDT, CDR2 YNNKEL, per germline (reference sequence). CDR3 length: 15 amino acids.

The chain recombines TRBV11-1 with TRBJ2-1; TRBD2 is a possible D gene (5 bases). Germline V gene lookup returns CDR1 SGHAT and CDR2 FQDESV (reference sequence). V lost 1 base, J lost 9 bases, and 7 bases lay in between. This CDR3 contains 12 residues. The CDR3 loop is CASSLGAGEQFF. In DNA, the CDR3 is TGTGCCAGCAGCTTAGGTGCGGGTGAGCAGTTCTTC. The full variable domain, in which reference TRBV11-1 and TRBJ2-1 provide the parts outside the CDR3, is EAEVAQSPRYKITEKSQAVAFWCDPISGHATLYWYRQILGQGPELLVQFQDESVVDDSQLPKDRFSAERLKGVDSTLKIQPAELGDSAMYLCASSLGAGEQFFGPGTRLTVL.

In DNA, the CDR3 is TGTGCCAGCTCATCGGTCCGAGCGGTGCTTGGAAACATTCAGTACTTC. Protein: CASSSVRAVLGNIQYF. The chain carries TRBV18 and TRBJ2-4; TRBD2 might be the D (5 bases). The CDR3 is 16 residues long. CDR1 and CDR2 from the germline V gene are KGHSH and LQKENI. V lost 5 bases, J lost 6 bases, and 20 bases lay in between.

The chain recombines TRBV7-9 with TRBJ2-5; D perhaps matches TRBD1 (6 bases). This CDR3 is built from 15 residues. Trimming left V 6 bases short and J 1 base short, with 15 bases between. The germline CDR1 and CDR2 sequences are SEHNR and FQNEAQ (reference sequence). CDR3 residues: CASRDSGVVQETQYF. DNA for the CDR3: TGTGCCAGCAGAGATTCAGGGGTCGTCCAAGAGACCCAGTACTTC.

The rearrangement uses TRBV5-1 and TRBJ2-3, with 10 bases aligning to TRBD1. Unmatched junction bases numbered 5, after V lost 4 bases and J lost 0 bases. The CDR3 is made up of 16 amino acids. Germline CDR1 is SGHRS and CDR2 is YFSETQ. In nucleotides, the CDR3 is TGCGCCAGCAGCCCTGGGGACAGGGGTAGCACAGATACGCAGTATTTT. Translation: CASSPGDRGSTDTQYF. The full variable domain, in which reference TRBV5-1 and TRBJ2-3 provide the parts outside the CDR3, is KAGVTQTPRYLIKTRGQQVTLSCSPISGHRSVSWYQQTPGQGLQFLFEYFSETQRNKGNFPGRFSGRQFSNSRSEMNVSTLELGDSALYLCASSPGDRGSTDTQYFGPGTRLTVL.

The CDR3 nucleotides are TGTGCCAGCTCATACGGCGCGGGAGGGCCCACAGATACGCAGTATTTT. Amino acid sequence: CASSYGAGGPTDTQYF. V is TRBV18 and J is TRBJ2-3; TRBD2 matches 9 bases. V lost 5 bases, J lost 2 bases, and 8 bases stayed unmatched. The CDR3 has 16 residues. The germline gives CDR1 KGHSH, CDR2 LQKENI. Combining the CDR3 with reference TRBV18 and TRBJ2-3 gives the whole variable domain NAGVMQNPRHLVRRRGQEARLRCSPMKGHSHVYWYRQLPEEGLKFMVYLQKENIIDESGMPKERFSAEFPKEGPSILRIQQVVRGDSAAYFCASSYGAGGPTDTQYFGPGTRLTVL.

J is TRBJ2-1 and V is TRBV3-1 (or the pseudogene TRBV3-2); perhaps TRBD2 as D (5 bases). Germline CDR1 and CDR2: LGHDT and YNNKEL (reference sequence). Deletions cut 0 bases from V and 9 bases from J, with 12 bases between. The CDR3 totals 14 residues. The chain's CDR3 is CASSQEVASFEQFF. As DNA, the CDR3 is TGTGCCAGCAGCCAAGAAGTCGCTAGCTTTGAGCAGTTCTTC.

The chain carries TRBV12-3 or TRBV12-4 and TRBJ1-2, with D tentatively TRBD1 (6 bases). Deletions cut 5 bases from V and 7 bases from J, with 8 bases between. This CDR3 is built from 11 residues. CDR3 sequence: CASSLQGGYTF. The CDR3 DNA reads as TGTGCCAGCAGTCTACAGGGTGGCTACACCTTC.

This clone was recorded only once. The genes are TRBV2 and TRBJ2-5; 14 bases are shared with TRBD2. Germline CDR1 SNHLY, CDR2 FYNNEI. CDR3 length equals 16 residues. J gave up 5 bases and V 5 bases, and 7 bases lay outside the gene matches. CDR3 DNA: TGTGCCAGCAGTCACGGGACTAGCGGGAGAGTGGAGACCCAGTACTTC. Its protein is CASSHGTSGRVETQYF. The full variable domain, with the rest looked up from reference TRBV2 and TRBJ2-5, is EPEVTQTPSHQVTQMGQEVILRCVPISNHLYFYWYRQILGQKVEFLVSFYNNEISEKSEIFDDQFSVERPDGSNFTLKIRSTKLEDSAMYFCASSHGTSGRVETQYFGPGTRLLVL.

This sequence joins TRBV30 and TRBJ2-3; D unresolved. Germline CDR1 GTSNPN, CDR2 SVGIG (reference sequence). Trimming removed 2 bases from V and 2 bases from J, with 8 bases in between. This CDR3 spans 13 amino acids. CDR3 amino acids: CAWSPVNTDTQYF. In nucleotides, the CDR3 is TGTGCCTGGAGTCCAGTAAACACAGATACGCAGTATTTT.

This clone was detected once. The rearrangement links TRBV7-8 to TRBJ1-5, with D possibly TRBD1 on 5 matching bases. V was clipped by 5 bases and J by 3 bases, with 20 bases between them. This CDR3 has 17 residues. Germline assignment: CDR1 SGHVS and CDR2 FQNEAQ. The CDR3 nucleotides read TGTGCCAGCAGCCCCAATCCAGGGTCCTCGCCCAATCAGCCCCAGCATTTT. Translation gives CASSPNPGSSPNQPQHF. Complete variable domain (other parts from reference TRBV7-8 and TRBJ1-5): GAGVSQSPRYKVAKRGQDVALRCDPISGHVSLFWYQQALGQGPEFLTYFQNEAQLDKSGLPSDRFFAERPEGSVSTLKIQRTQQEDSAVYLCASSPNPGSSPNQPQHFGDGTRLSIL.

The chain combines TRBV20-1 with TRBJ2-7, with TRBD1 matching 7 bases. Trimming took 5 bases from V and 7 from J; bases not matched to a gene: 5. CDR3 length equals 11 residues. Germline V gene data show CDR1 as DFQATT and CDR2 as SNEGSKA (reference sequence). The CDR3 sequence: CSAADREEQYF. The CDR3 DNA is TGCAGTGCTGCCGACAGGGAAGAGCAGTACTTC.

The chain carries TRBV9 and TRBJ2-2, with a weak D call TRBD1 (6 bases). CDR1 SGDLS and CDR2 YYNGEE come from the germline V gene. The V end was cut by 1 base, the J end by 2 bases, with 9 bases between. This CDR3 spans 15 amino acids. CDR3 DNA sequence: TGTGCCAGCAGCGTACAGGGGCGTAACACCGGGGAGCTGTTTTTT. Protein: CASSVQGRNTGELFF.